This T cell receptor (beta chain) was sequenced during a study of blood T cell repertoires in COVID-19. Study context: Samples came from the United States, Italy and Spain, spanning acute and convalescent COVID-19.

Germline loops: CDR1 MGHDK, CDR2 SYGVNS. Trimming left V 2 bases short and J 1 base short, with 8 bases between. This CDR3 is 14 amino acids long. TCRdb's table, derived via immunoSEQ multiplex PCR, lists solely in-frame clones and lacks some. There are a few hundred thousand clones in the sample; 75% to 85% occur only once, and around 6.9% lies in the top ten. Sequenced: peripheral blood. The chain is built from TRBV25-1 and TRBJ1-1; possible D gene TRBD1, 5 bases. This receptor was taken from a human donor in a cohort sampled during active COVID-19. The CDR3 region has the DNA TGTGCCAGCAGTGAAATGGGGGGGAACACTGAAGCTTTCTTT. Residues: CASSEMGGNTEAFF.